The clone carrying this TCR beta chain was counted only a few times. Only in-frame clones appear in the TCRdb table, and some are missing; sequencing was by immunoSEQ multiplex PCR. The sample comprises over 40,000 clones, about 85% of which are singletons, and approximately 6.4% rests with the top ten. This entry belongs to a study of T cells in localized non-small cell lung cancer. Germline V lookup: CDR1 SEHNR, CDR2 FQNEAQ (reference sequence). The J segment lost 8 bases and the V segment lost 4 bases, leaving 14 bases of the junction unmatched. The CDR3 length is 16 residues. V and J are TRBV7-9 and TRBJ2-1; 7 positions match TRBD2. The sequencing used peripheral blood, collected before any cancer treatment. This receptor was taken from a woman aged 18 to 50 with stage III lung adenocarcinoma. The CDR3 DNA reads TGTGCCAGCAGCTCGGGGACTACCCTGTCCCTCGATGAGCAGTTCTTC. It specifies CASSSGTTLSLDEQFF.